This is a list of T cell receptor beta chains from one sample in a study of blood T cell repertoires in COVID-19. Assay used: immunoSEQ multiplex PCR; TCRdb lists only in-frame clones, some missing. The sample has some 250,000 clones; around 90% are singletons. Sequenced input: PBMCs or T cells enriched from blood (not recorded which). These receptors came from a woman in her forties with acute COVID-19. The conserved cysteine and the conserved F or W are not part of the CDR3 here.

V: TRBV18
CDR3: ASSPQAAGRRSNEQF

V: TRBV28
CDR3: ASSSRTSGIAYNEQF

V: TRBV5-6
CDR3: ASSPGWGSSTDTQY

V: TRBV24-1
CDR3: ATQARETQY

V: TRBV29-1
CDR3: SVSNRYNEQF

V: TRBV27
CDR3: ASRRQGPNYGYT

V: TRBV18
CDR3: ASAGRSNTGELF

V: TRBV18
CDR3: ASSPLFRGDVGNTIY

V: TRBV4-3
CDR3: ASSQEMSWAVSMDTQY

V: TRBV2
CDR3: ASSEPVSGNTIY

V: TRBV28
CDR3: ASSSTTTGSLSGGYT

V: TRBV18
CDR3: ASSRTGDYGYT

V: TRBV19
CDR3: ASSNRRDSEANYGYT

V: TRBV28
CDR3: ASSFQNSPLH

V: TRBV10-3
CDR3: AISESLGRGEYEQY

V: TRBV5-4
CDR3: ASSLVDRMNTEAF

V: TRBV6-2/TRBV6-3
CDR3: ASSSGGGLYNEQF

V: TRBV7-6
CDR3: ASSLRADREETQY

V: TRBV18
CDR3: ASSPQLAGEQY

V: TRBV11-2
CDR3: ASSSILAVGSIY

V: TRBV3-1/TRBV3-2
CDR3: ASSQEGSSWETQY

V: TRBV27
CDR3: ASSFNKPGRSREKLF

V: TRBV30
CDR3: AWSRRTGTGELF

V: TRBV19
CDR3: ASTAGTGAYEQY

V: TRBV5-1
CDR3: ASSLGTVYNEQF

V: TRBV5-6
CDR3: ASSLTGLNYGYT

V: TRBV3-1/TRBV3-2
CDR3: ASSPWTGTSGANVLT

V: TRBV28
CDR3: ASFRGGMAYNEQF

V: TRBV3-1/TRBV3-2
CDR3: ASMTSGRGAATQY

V: TRBV11-3
CDR3: ASSPTSGRAGYEQF

V: TRBV5-8
CDR3: ASDREEEKLF

V: TRBV5-4
CDR3: ASSLGTSGDTQY

V: TRBV5-1
CDR3: ASGRDGASPLH

V: TRBV6-2/TRBV6-3
CDR3: ASSRTGAQY

V: TRBV27
CDR3: ASSLSGGGTQY

V: TRBV5-6
CDR3: ASSSTWSEAF

V: TRBV6-5
CDR3: ASSQTGVGHNEQF

V: TRBV19
CDR3: ASSYDRYKLAAF

V: TRBV5-3
CDR3: ARSYTGAQETQY

V: TRBV7-9
CDR3: ASSSERQGAEAF

V: TRBV5-1
CDR3: ASSPGGGGELF

V: TRBV18
CDR3: ASSPGTGPGEQY

V: TRBV18
CDR3: ASSPRGQEKNTEAF

V: TRBV5-6
CDR3: ASSRDRGTGELF

V: TRBV7-6
CDR3: ASSLGSGQVNQPQH

V: TRBV2
CDR3: ASTREGSNQPQH

V: TRBV29-1
CDR3: SVDWRGSTDTQY

V: TRBV24-1
CDR3: ATSDLTENYGYT

V: TRBV5-5
CDR3: ASSLLVPAVEQY

V: TRBV11-1
CDR3: ASSVTGGRISPLH

V: TRBV6-1
CDR3: ASSELRVSAYEQY

V: TRBV24-1
CDR3: ATSDLRSNINQPQH

V: TRBV6-2/TRBV6-3
CDR3: ASSYSILAGGRNEQF